The next 22 T cell receptor beta chains were all read from a single sample in a study of graft-versus-host responses after intestinal transplantation. No antigen has been identified for these receptors. The repertoire was sequenced with immunoSEQ multiplex PCR; TCRdb's copy has only in-frame clones and lacks some. The table has 40,000 to 60,000 clones, 65% to 85% seen once; the top ten hold over 0.4%. The sequencing here drew on unstimulated CD4+ T cells sorted from spleen or lymph node cells, taken before transplant. Receptors were obtained from a human donor who was the organ donor for an intestinal transplant.

This clone has more than one count but fewer than ten. The sample carries other DNA sequences with the same CDR3. The CDR3 DNA reads TGTGCCAGCAGTCCGACAGGGGCGGGGGAAGCTTTCTTT. Its translation: CASSPTGAGEAFF. This rearrangement joins TRBV6-5 to TRBJ1-1; 8 bases map to TRBD1. This CDR3 comprises 13 residues. Germline V CDR1 and CDR2: MNHEY, SVGAGI. V lost 5 bases, J lost 8 bases, and 7 bases stayed unmatched.

This sequence joins TRBV4-3 and TRBJ1-5; D is unresolved. Germline assignment: CDR1 LGHNA and CDR2 YSLEER. This CDR3 has 15 residues. Trimming cost V 0 bases and J 6 bases, with 12 bases left between them. Here the CDR3 DNA reads TGCGCCAGCAGCCAAGATTTTAGGGAAAGTCAGCCCCAGCATTTT. Amino acids: CASSQDFRESQPQHF.

The J gene is TRBJ1-5, the V gene TRBV2; D perhaps matches TRBD1 (5 bases). The CDR3 totals 14 residues. V lost 2 bases to trimming and J lost 2 bases, with 7 bases between them. Germline-derived CDR1 and CDR2 are SNHLY and FYNNEI. The CDR3 DNA reads TGTGCCAGCAGTGAAAGCAGGGGCAATCAGCCCCAGCATTTT. Protein: CASSESRGNQPQHF.

The chain employs TRBV4-3 and TRBJ2-7, with D perhaps given as TRBD1 or TRBD2 (5 bases each). The V gene's germline CDR1 is LGHNA and CDR2 YSLEER. With 3 bases removed from V and 3 bases from J, the gap between germline ends came to 15 bases. The CDR3 extends over 15 amino acids. CDR3 bases: TGCGCCAGCAGCCACCACCACCGGGACCTCTACGAGCAGTACTTC. Encoded protein: CASSHHHRDLYEQYF.

The chain links TRBV5-1 to TRBJ2-1, with TRBD2 matching 14 bases. With 3 bases clipped from V and 0 bases from J, the junction kept 5 bases outside the gene matches. The CDR3 is made up of 18 amino acids. Germline-derived CDR1 and CDR2 are SGHRS and YFSETQ. CDR3 sequence: CASSSGLAGGHSYNEQFF. CDR3 nucleotide sequence: TGCGCCAGCAGCTCCGGACTAGCGGGAGGCCACTCCTACAATGAGCAGTTCTTC.

The chain is built from TRBV30 and TRBJ1-1; D perhaps matches TRBD1 (6 bases). Germline V CDR1 and CDR2: GTSNPN, SVGIG (reference sequence). V was shortened by 4 bases and J by 6 bases, with 18 bases between the two germline ends. The CDR3 runs 14 residues. CDR3 sequence (DNA): TGTGCCTGGATTCCAGGGGCTTTCAAGGCTGAAGCTTTCTTT. As protein: CAWIPGAFKAEAFF.

The chain joins TRBV9 to TRBJ1-5; no firm D call. The germline CDR1 and CDR2 sequences are SGDLS and YYNGEE. The ends were cut back, 0 bases at V and 2 bases at J, with 9 bases in the middle. The CDR3 sequence is 15 residues long. The DNA for the CDR3 is TGTGCCAGCAGCGTAGACCCAAGAGGCAATCAGCCCCAGCATTTT. It encodes CASSVDPRGNQPQHF. The complete variable domain, with remaining parts taken from reference TRBV9 and TRBJ1-5, reads DSGVTQTPKHLITATGQRVTLRCSPRSGDLSVYWYQQSLDQGLQFLIQYYNGEERAKGNILERFSAQQFPDLHSELNLSSLELGDSALYFCASSVDPRGNQPQHFGDGTRLSIL.

V and J are TRBV19 and TRBJ1-6; D is perhaps TRBD1 (5 bases). The germline V and J ends were trimmed by 5 bases and 4 bases, with 9 bases remaining between them. CDR3 length equals 14 residues. Germline V gene lookup returns CDR1 LNHDA and CDR2 SQIVND (reference sequence). The CDR3 DNA reads as TGTGCCAGTAGTGTGGGGGGATATAATTCACCCCTCCACTTT. It translates to CASSVGGYNSPLHF.

This clone was counted only a few times. Other DNA sequences in the same sample also yield this CDR3. The chain recombines TRBV18 with TRBJ1-2; the D gene is possibly TRBD1 (5 bases). Germline CDR1 KGHSH, CDR2 LQKENI. Trimming removed 2 bases from V and 7 bases from J, with 5 bases in between. The length of the CDR3 is 11 residues. The CDR3 DNA reads as TGTGCCAGCTCACCAGGGGGTGGCTACACCTTC. The encoded protein is CASSPGGGYTF.

The table lists this clone with a few counts. The chain uses TRBV10-2 and TRBJ1-4; 8 positions agree with TRBD1. Trimming removed 8 bases from V and 7 bases from J; junction bases left unmatched: 0. The CDR3 has 11 amino acids. Germline V CDR1 and CDR2: WSHSY, SAAADI. CDR3 in DNA: TGCGCCAGCGGACAGGGTGAAAAACTGTTTTTT. It codes for CASGQGEKLFF.

V and J are TRBV6-6 and TRBJ2-2, with D possibly called TRBD1 or TRBD2 (5 bases each). Trimming removed 1 base from V and 7 bases from J, with 10 bases in between. The CDR3 is 14 amino acids. CDR1 and CDR2 from the germline V gene are MNHNY and SVGAGI (reference sequence). The CDR3: CASSYLGEGGELFF. For the CDR3, the DNA is TGTGCCAGCAGTTACTTGGGGGAAGGCGGGGAGCTGTTTTTT.

The chain joins TRBV29-1 to TRBJ2-7; a weak D match, TRBD2 (6 bases). The CDR3 sequence is 14 residues long. Trimming stripped 5 bases from V and 0 bases from J, with 14 bases between. Germline lookup yields CDR1 SQVTM and CDR2 ANQGSEA. Written as DNA, the CDR3 is TGCAGCGTTTTGATTGCGGGGAGCTCCTACGAGCAGTACTTC. Its translation is CSVLIAGSSYEQYF.

As regards this clone: The junction does not match germline at one end; this may be a read error. The CDR3 DNA is TGTGCCAGCAGCTTTGCCGGGCGGCTCCCCACAGATACGCAGTGTTTT. Translated: CASSFAGRLPTDTQCF. The J gene is TRBJ2-3, the V gene TRBV5-4, with unresolved D. Germline loops: CDR1 SGHNT, CDR2 YYREEE (reference sequence). This CDR3 region has 16 residues. Supplemented by reference TRBV5-4 and TRBJ2-3, the full variable domain reads ETGVTQSPTHLIKTRGQQVTLRCSSQSGHNTVSWYQQALGQGPQFIFQYYREEENGRGNFPPRFSGLQFPNYSSELNVNALELDDSALYLCASSFAGRLPTDTQCFGPGTRLTVL.

The genes are TRBV6-1 and TRBJ2-7; TRBD2 aligns across 8 bases. V lost 5 bases to trimming and J lost 3 bases; unmatched junction nucleotides: 6. Germline V gene lookup returns CDR1 MNHNS and CDR2 SASEGT. The CDR3 consists of 14 residues. The chain's CDR3 is CASSRQSGGYEQYF. The CDR3 DNA is TGTGCCAGCAGTCGACAGAGCGGGGGCTACGAGCAGTACTTC.

V and J are TRBV7-9 and TRBJ1-3; 8 nucleotides align to TRBD1. V shed 5 bases and J 4 bases; nucleotides not matched to a gene: 4. The CDR3 is 14 amino acids. The germline CDR1 and CDR2 sequences are SEHNR and FQNEAQ (reference sequence). CDR3 amino acids: CASSEAGGGNTIYF. The CDR3 bases are TGTGCCAGCAGCGAAGCAGGGGGCGGAAACACCATATATTTT.

The J gene is TRBJ2-7, the V gene TRBV11-2; weak D call: TRBD2 (5 bases). Trimming took off 5 bases at V and 3 bases at J, with 11 bases between the two ends. Germline lookup yields CDR1 SGHAT and CDR2 FQNNGV. There are 13 residues in the CDR3. In nucleotides, the CDR3 is TGTGCCAGCAGCCCAGCCCGGGGCTACGAGCAGTACTTC. This codes for CASSPARGYEQYF.

This sequence joins TRBV9 and TRBJ2-1; 7 bases map to TRBD1. The CDR3 covers 17 residues. The V gene's germline CDR1 is SGDLS and CDR2 YYNGEE. V lost 0 bases, J lost 3 bases, and 9 bases stayed unmatched. The CDR3 nucleotides are TGTGCCAGCAGCGTAGGTCTTCGGGACAGACTCTACAATGAGCAGTTCTTC. It yields the protein CASSVGLRDRLYNEQFF.

This clone was observed a handful of times. The chain links TRBV2 to TRBJ1-2, with 9 bases matching TRBD1. The CDR3 consists of 14 residues. Losses at the gene ends were 3 bases for V and 6 bases for J; bases not matched to a gene: 5. Per the germline V gene, CDR1 is SNHLY and CDR2 is FYNNEI. This chain's CDR3 is CASSDRTGGDGYTF. CDR3 DNA: TGTGCCAGCAGTGATAGAACAGGGGGCGATGGCTACACCTTC.

The chain uses TRBV27 and TRBJ2-2; 9 bases are shared with TRBD2. Germline lookup yields CDR1 MNHEY and CDR2 SMNVEV (reference sequence). The CDR3 totals 15 residues. The junction had 3 bases not matched to a gene; V was cut back by 3 bases and J by 4 bases. CDR3 loop: CASSLGLAATGELFF. CDR3 bases: TGTGCCAGCAGTTTGGGACTAGCAGCCACCGGGGAGCTGTTTTTT.

This chain uses TRBV30 with TRBJ2-2, with TRBD2 matching over 7 bases. The trim removed 4 bases at V and 7 bases at J, leaving 9 bases unmatched. The CDR3 contains 14 residues. The germline CDR1 and CDR2 sequences are GTSNPN and SVGIG (reference sequence). The CDR3: CAWIAGVTNGELFF. In nucleotides, the CDR3 is TGTGCCTGGATCGCGGGAGTCACAAACGGGGAGCTGTTTTTT.

The chain joins TRBV19 to TRBJ2-1, with a weak D call TRBD1 (5 bases). The ends were cut back, 6 bases at V and 8 bases at J, with 14 bases in the middle. In germline, CDR1 is LNHDA, CDR2 SQIVND (reference sequence). The CDR3 has 13 amino acids. The chain's CDR3 is CASRVKGIDEQFF. In nucleotides, the CDR3 is TGTGCCAGTAGAGTCAAGGGGATCGATGAGCAGTTCTTC. Together with reference TRBV19 and TRBJ2-1, the CDR3 gives the full variable domain: DGGITQSPKYLFRKEGQNVTLSCEQNLNHDAMYWYRQDPGQGLRLIYYSQIVNDFQKGDIAEGYSVSREKKESFPLTVTSAQKNPTAFYLCASRVKGIDEQFFGPGTRLTVL.

The chain recombines TRBV19 with TRBJ1-3; D is uncertain. CDR1 is LNHDA and CDR2 is SQIVND in the germline V gene (reference sequence). The CDR3 has 19 residues. Trimming pared 4 bases from V and 0 bases from J, leaving 22 bases between. The CDR3: CASSTKRPGLELSGNTIYF. The CDR3 nucleotides are TGTGCCAGTAGTACGAAAAGACCAGGTCTCGAACTCTCTGGAAACACCATATATTTT.